The present TCR beta chain was sequenced within a study of cytomegalovirus exposure and HLA in healthy donors. The wider study: From about 180 million T cells, an earlier analysis saw under 140 million unique TCR beta sequences. Membership in the Caucasian-associated ancestry cluster was found for about four fifths of roughly 400 genotyped donors.

The germline V gene has CDR1 MNHNS and CDR2 SASEGT. The CDR3 loop spans 12 amino acids. Amplification used 60 Vbeta primers and 13 Jbeta primers. Clones were read by immunoSEQ multiplex PCR, and TCRdb kept only the in-frame ones, dropping some. This sample has 140,000 to 150,000 clones, with roughly 76% found just once. A note on this clone: Its antigen is unknown.

Study-wide findings and caveats: Cytomegalovirus association was listed for around 180 TCR beta chains. Productive rates of about 87% or about 30% were seen for most TCR beta V segments in an earlier analysis.

The sample was PBMCs. The receptor was derived from a woman in her 30s in good health and CMV-seronegative. This rearrangement joins TRBV6-1 to TRBJ2-5; D gene uncertain. The J call may be wrong; the DNA end is better matched by TRBJ2-7. As DNA, the CDR3 is TGTGCCAGCAGTGAATTTCTCAACGAGCAGTACTTC. Its protein product is CASSEFLNEQYF.